These T cell receptor beta chains were read from a single sample in a study of cytomegalovirus exposure and HLA in healthy donors. The data were produced by immunoSEQ multiplex PCR, yet TCRdb's version contains in-frame clones alone and is incomplete. The sample yields approximately 150,000 clones, 70% to 85% seen once. The sample taken for sequencing was PBMCs. These receptors originate from a woman between 40 and 55 years old in good health and CMV-seronegative. The CDR3 runs from the conserved cysteine through the conserved F or W. The D gene is left open where the match is weak. The size of a clone is reported for some rows only, either as once, few or many, or as a class for expanded clones.

V gene: TRBV28; D gene: .; clone size: .; J gene: TRBJ1-4; CDR3 protein: CASRPIGVPNEKLFF; CDR3 DNA: TGTGCCAGCAGACCCATCGGGGTGCCGAATGAAAAACTGTTTTTT
V gene: TRBV7-9; D gene: .; clone size: .; J gene: TRBJ2-1; CDR3 protein: CASSFRPTGLGEQFF; CDR3 DNA: TGTGCCAGCAGCTTTAGACCCACGGGGTTGGGTGAGCAGTTCTTC
V gene: TRBV2; D gene: TRBD1; clone size: once; J gene: TRBJ1-5; CDR3 protein: CASRGTGGPFSNQPQHF; CDR3 DNA: TGTGCCAGCAGGGGGACAGGGGGCCCATTTAGCAATCAGCCCCAGCATTTT
V gene: TRBV7-2; D gene: TRBD2; clone size: once; J gene: TRBJ2-1; CDR3 protein: CASSSSGTSGIFYNEQFF; CDR3 DNA: TGTGCCAGCAGCTCCTCCGGGACTAGCGGGATCTTTTACAATGAGCAGTTCTTC
V gene: TRBV7-3; D gene: .; clone size: few; J gene: TRBJ2-7; CDR3 protein: CASSLSPAGFYEQYF; CDR3 DNA: TGTGCCAGCAGCTTATCGCCAGCAGGGTTCTACGAGCAGTACTTC
V gene: TRBV6-1; D gene: TRBD1; clone size: .; J gene: TRBJ1-2; CDR3 protein: CASKPGQGVYGYTF; CDR3 DNA: TGTGCCAGCAAACCGGGACAGGGGGTTTATGGCTACACCTTC
V gene: TRBV4-3; D gene: TRBD1; clone size: .; J gene: TRBJ1-1; CDR3 protein: CASSQVAQGAITEAFF; CDR3 DNA: TGCGCCAGCAGCCAAGTAGCCCAGGGGGCGATCACTGAAGCTTTCTTT
V gene: TRBV27; D gene: TRBD1; clone size: .; J gene: TRBJ2-3; CDR3 protein: CASSRTGGQSDTQYF; CDR3 DNA: TGTGCCAGCAGTCGTACAGGGGGCCAGTCAGATACGCAGTATTTT
V gene: TRBV28; D gene: .; clone size: .; J gene: TRBJ2-1; CDR3 protein: CASSPPTRGNEQFF; CDR3 DNA: TGTGCCAGCAGTCCTCCAACTAGGGGGAATGAGCAGTTCTTC
V gene: TRBV7-9; D gene: TRBD1; clone size: .; J gene: TRBJ1-1; CDR3 protein: CASRRDRLTMNTEAFF; CDR3 DNA: TGTGCCAGCAGAAGGGACAGGCTCACGATGAACACTGAAGCTTTCTTT
V gene: TRBV30; D gene: TRBD1; clone size: once; J gene: TRBJ1-2; CDR3 protein: CAWCWDRDNGYTF; CDR3 DNA: TGTGCCTGGTGCTGGGACAGGGACAATGGCTACACCTTC
V gene: TRBV7-9; D gene: TRBD1; clone size: .; J gene: TRBJ2-7; CDR3 protein: CASIGPRDRAYSSYEQYF; CDR3 DNA: TGTGCCAGCATCGGGCCTCGGGACAGGGCCTATAGCTCCTACGAGCAGTACTTC
V gene: TRBV27; D gene: TRBD1; clone size: .; J gene: TRBJ2-7; CDR3 protein: CASSLGQSGYEQYF; CDR3 DNA: TGTGCCAGCAGTCTGGGACAGTCGGGCTACGAGCAGTACTTC
V gene: TRBV7-2; D gene: TRBD1; clone size: few; J gene: TRBJ2-7; CDR3 protein: CASSPDRGLNEQYF; CDR3 DNA: TGTGCCAGCAGCCCAGACAGGGGGCTGAACGAGCAGTACTTC
V gene: TRBV2; D gene: TRBD1; clone size: .; J gene: TRBJ1-6; CDR3 protein: CASSLTHLRTGANSPLHF; CDR3 DNA: TGTGCCAGCAGTCTAACCCACCTCCGGACAGGGGCTAATTCACCCCTCCACTTT
V gene: TRBV29-1; D gene: .; clone size: .; J gene: TRBJ2-3; CDR3 protein: CSVRGTDTQYF; CDR3 DNA: TGCAGCGTTAGGGGAACAGATACGCAGTATTTT
V gene: TRBV7-9; D gene: .; clone size: .; J gene: TRBJ1-4; CDR3 protein: CASSITGFGEKLFF; CDR3 DNA: TGTGCCAGCAGCATAACAGGGTTCGGTGAAAAACTGTTTTTT
V gene: TRBV7-9; D gene: TRBD2; clone size: .; J gene: TRBJ2-1; CDR3 protein: CASSLTSGYNEQFF; CDR3 DNA: TGTGCCAGCAGCTTAACTAGCGGTTACAATGAGCAGTTCTTC
V gene: TRBV5-1; D gene: .; clone size: .; J gene: TRBJ1-4; CDR3 protein: CASSFLAEATNEKLFF; CDR3 DNA: TGCGCCAGCAGCTTTCTAGCCGAAGCAACTAATGAAAAACTGTTTTTT
V gene: TRBV5-1; D gene: .; clone size: .; J gene: TRBJ2-2; CDR3 protein: CASSLGTVNTGELVF; CDR3 DNA: TGCGCCAGCAGCTTGGGGACGGTGAACACCGGGGAGCTGGTTTTT
V gene: TRBV5-4; D gene: .; clone size: once; J gene: TRBJ1-4; CDR3 protein: CASSLGGGGDEKLFF; CDR3 DNA: TGTGCCAGCAGCTTGGGGGGGGGCGGTGATGAAAAACTGTTTTTT
V gene: TRBV5-1; D gene: .; clone size: .; J gene: TRBJ2-2; CDR3 protein: CASSLGQSNTGELFF; CDR3 DNA: TGCGCCAGCAGCTTGGGACAGTCGAACACCGGGGAGCTGTTTTTT
V gene: TRBV27; D gene: TRBD1; clone size: .; J gene: TRBJ1-1; CDR3 protein: CASSLAAGQGRGFF; CDR3 DNA: TGTGCCAGCAGTTTAGCGGCCGGACAGGGGAGAGGGTTCTTT
V gene: TRBV5-8; D gene: TRBD1; clone size: .; J gene: TRBJ2-1; CDR3 protein: CASTPGQGIKGDEQFF; CDR3 DNA: TGTGCCAGCACCCCGGGACAGGGTATCAAAGGGGATGAGCAGTTCTTC
V gene: TRBV28; D gene: .; clone size: .; J gene: TRBJ2-7; CDR3 protein: CASSLNLPRLVEAEQYF; CDR3 DNA: TGTGCCAGCAGCCTAAATCTCCCTAGACTAGTAGAAGCCGAGCAGTACTTC
V gene: TRBV18; D gene: TRBD1; clone size: few; J gene: TRBJ1-1; CDR3 protein: CASSGTGTGTEAFF; CDR3 DNA: TGTGCCAGCTCAGGAACCGGGACAGGCACTGAAGCTTTCTTT
V gene: TRBV30; D gene: .; clone size: .; J gene: TRBJ1-1; CDR3 protein: CAWRIQGFPLRAFF; CDR3 DNA: TGTGCCTGGAGAATACAGGGCTTCCCTCTTCGAGCTTTCTTT
V gene: TRBV29-1; D gene: .; clone size: .; J gene: TRBJ2-5; CDR3 protein: CSVVPLRGITQETQYF; CDR3 DNA: TGCAGCGTTGTACCTTTGCGGGGAATCACCCAAGAGACCCAGTACTTC
V gene: TRBV7-6; D gene: TRBD2; clone size: .; J gene: TRBJ2-7; CDR3 protein: CASSGGAGVTYEQYF; CDR3 DNA: TGTGCCAGCAGCGGGGGAGCGGGAGTTACCTACGAGCAGTACTTC
V gene: TRBV7-2; D gene: TRBD2; clone size: .; J gene: TRBJ2-3; CDR3 protein: CATKGGVTDTQYF; CDR3 DNA: TGTGCCACCAAGGGAGGGGTAACAGATACGCAGTATTTT
V gene: TRBV2; D gene: TRBD2; clone size: .; J gene: TRBJ2-5; CDR3 protein: CASRWEGETQYF; CDR3 DNA: TGTGCCAGCAGGTGGGAGGGAGAGACCCAGTACTTC
V gene: TRBV7-2; D gene: .; clone size: .; J gene: TRBJ2-5; CDR3 protein: CASSIEYGQETQYF; CDR3 DNA: TGTGCCAGCAGCATTGAATACGGTCAAGAGACCCAGTACTTC
V gene: TRBV11-2; D gene: .; clone size: .; J gene: TRBJ2-1; CDR3 protein: CASSLRTVALQFF; CDR3 DNA: TGTGCCAGCAGCTTACGGACTGTAGCGTTGCAGTTCTTC
V gene: TRBV25-1; D gene: .; clone size: .; J gene: TRBJ1-2; CDR3 protein: CASSALSYGYTF; CDR3 DNA: TGTGCCAGCAGTGCACTCTCCTATGGCTACACCTTC
V gene: TRBV7-2; D gene: .; clone size: .; J gene: TRBJ1-1; CDR3 protein: CASSLGQGRLNTEAFF; CDR3 DNA: TGTGCCAGCAGCTTAGGGCAGGGGCGACTGAACACTGAAGCTTTCTTT
V gene: TRBV5-1; D gene: .; clone size: .; J gene: TRBJ2-2; CDR3 protein: CASSLIGTGELFF; CDR3 DNA: TGCGCCAGCAGCTTGATCGGCACCGGGGAGCTGTTTTTT
V gene: TRBV9; D gene: .; clone size: once; J gene: TRBJ2-7; CDR3 protein: CASSARDMGHEQYF; CDR3 DNA: TGTGCCAGCAGCGCCCGGGACATGGGCCACGAGCAGTACTTC
V gene: TRBV28; D gene: .; clone size: .; J gene: TRBJ1-5; CDR3 protein: CASSPTSGWQPQHF; CDR3 DNA: TGTGCCAGCAGTCCCACCTCAGGGTGGCAGCCCCAGCATTTT
V gene: TRBV5-1; D gene: .; clone size: .; J gene: TRBJ1-5; CDR3 protein: CASSLALGSQPQHF; CDR3 DNA: TGCGCCAGCAGCTTGGCCTTAGGGAGTCAGCCCCAGCATTTT
V gene: TRBV10-3; D gene: TRBD2; clone size: .; J gene: TRBJ2-1; CDR3 protein: CAIWREGPYEQFF; CDR3 DNA: TGTGCCATCTGGCGGGAGGGCCCATATGAGCAGTTCTTC
V gene: TRBV6-6; D gene: .; clone size: .; J gene: TRBJ1-1; CDR3 protein: CASSTLQGIGAFF; CDR3 DNA: TGTGCCAGCTCGACGTTGCAGGGGATCGGGGCTTTCTTT
V gene: TRBV7-3; D gene: TRBD2; clone size: .; J gene: TRBJ2-1; CDR3 protein: CASSIGGGGNNEQFF; CDR3 DNA: TGTGCCAGCAGTATCGGGGGGGGCGGCAACAATGAGCAGTTCTTC
V gene: TRBV27; D gene: .; clone size: few; J gene: TRBJ1-5; CDR3 protein: CASSSLTGPQHQPQHF; CDR3 DNA: TGTGCCAGCAGTTCCCTGACAGGACCCCAGCATCAGCCCCAGCATTTT
V gene: TRBV5-6; D gene: TRBD1; clone size: .; J gene: TRBJ1-2; CDR3 protein: CASTKINRGGLSNYGYTF; CDR3 DNA: TGTGCCAGCACCAAGATTAACAGGGGAGGTTTATCTAACTATGGCTACACCTTC
V gene: TRBV4-3; D gene: TRBD2; clone size: .; J gene: TRBJ2-3; CDR3 protein: CASSRTGLVAGTDTQYF; CDR3 DNA: TGCGCCAGCAGCCGAACCGGACTAGTCGCGGGCACAGATACGCAGTATTTT
V gene: TRBV9; D gene: .; clone size: .; J gene: TRBJ2-7; CDR3 protein: CASSVDLALDEQYF; CDR3 DNA: TGTGCCAGCAGCGTAGATTTGGCTCTGGACGAGCAGTACTTC
V gene: TRBV7-8; D gene: TRBD2; clone size: once; J gene: TRBJ2-1; CDR3 protein: CASSARPGTRRNEQFF; CDR3 DNA: TGTGCCAGCAGCGCCCGTCCCGGGACTAGGAGGAATGAGCAGTTCTTC
V gene: TRBV6-1; D gene: .; clone size: .; J gene: TRBJ2-3; CDR3 protein: CASSARGTDTQYF; CDR3 DNA: TGTGCCAGCAGTGCCAGGGGCACAGATACGCAGTATTTT
V gene: TRBV29-1; D gene: .; clone size: .; J gene: TRBJ1-3; CDR3 protein: CSVGGLLPGNTIYF; CDR3 DNA: TGCAGCGTTGGAGGACTGCTACCTGGAAACACCATATATTTT
V gene: TRBV11-2; D gene: .; clone size: .; J gene: TRBJ2-3; CDR3 protein: CASSRREHTYQYF; CDR3 DNA: TGTGCCAGCAGTCGTAGGGAGCACACATACCAGTATTTT
V gene: TRBV9; D gene: .; clone size: .; J gene: TRBJ1-1; CDR3 protein: CASSVTDMNTEAFF; CDR3 DNA: TGTGCCAGCAGCGTGACAGACATGAACACTGAAGCTTTCTTT
V gene: TRBV18; D gene: .; clone size: few; J gene: TRBJ1-5; CDR3 protein: CASSVGGREPQHF; CDR3 DNA: TGTGCCAGCTCAGTGGGGGGGCGTGAGCCCCAGCATTTT
V gene: TRBV15; D gene: .; clone size: .; J gene: TRBJ2-3; CDR3 protein: CATSPSGRADTQYF; CDR3 DNA: TGTGCCACCAGCCCCTCGGGGAGAGCAGATACGCAGTATTTT
V gene: TRBV28; D gene: .; clone size: .; J gene: TRBJ2-1; CDR3 protein: CASSFYRDWTSNEQFF; CDR3 DNA: TGTGCCAGCAGTTTTTACCGGGACTGGACCTCCAATGAGCAGTTCTTC
V gene: TRBV27; D gene: TRBD1; clone size: .; J gene: TRBJ1-5; CDR3 protein: CASGTARDNQPQHF; CDR3 DNA: TGTGCCAGCGGGACAGCCCGCGACAATCAGCCCCAGCATTTT
V gene: TRBV9; D gene: .; clone size: .; J gene: TRBJ2-1; CDR3 protein: CASSVDGGTYNEQFF; CDR3 DNA: TGTGCCAGCAGCGTAGATGGGGGGACCTACAATGAGCAGTTCTTC
V gene: TRBV5-6; D gene: .; clone size: .; J gene: TRBJ2-7; CDR3 protein: CASAQGGSPTLEQYF; CDR3 DNA: TGTGCCAGCGCCCAAGGGGGATCACCTACGTTAGAGCAGTACTTC
V gene: TRBV29-1; D gene: .; clone size: once; J gene: TRBJ2-7; CDR3 protein: CSVETAQVPYEQYF; CDR3 DNA: TGCAGCGTTGAGACTGCACAGGTACCCTACGAGCAGTACTTC
V gene: TRBV7-2; D gene: .; clone size: .; J gene: TRBJ2-3; CDR3 protein: CASSLFGTDTQYF; CDR3 DNA: TGTGCCAGCAGCTTATTCGGCACAGATACGCAGTATTTT